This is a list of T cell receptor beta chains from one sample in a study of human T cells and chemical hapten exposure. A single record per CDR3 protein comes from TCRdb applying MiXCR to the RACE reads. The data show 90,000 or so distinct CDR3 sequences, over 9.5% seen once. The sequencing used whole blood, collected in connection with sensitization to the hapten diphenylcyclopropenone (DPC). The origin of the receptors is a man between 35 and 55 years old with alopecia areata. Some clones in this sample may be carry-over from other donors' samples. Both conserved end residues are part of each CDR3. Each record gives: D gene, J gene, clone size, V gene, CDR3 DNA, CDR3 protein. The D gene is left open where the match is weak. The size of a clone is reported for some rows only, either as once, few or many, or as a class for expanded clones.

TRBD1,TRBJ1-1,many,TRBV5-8,TGTGCCAGCAGCTTACTGACAGGGGTCGGAACTGAAGCTTTCTTT,CASSLLTGVGTEAFF
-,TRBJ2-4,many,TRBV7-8,TGTGCCAGCAGCTTAGGGGTTGCCCCGTCCGCCATTCAGTACTTC,CASSLGVAPSAIQYF
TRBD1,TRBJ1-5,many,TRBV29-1,TGCAGCGTTCAAACAGGGGATCAGCCCCAGCATTTT,CSVQTGDQPQHF
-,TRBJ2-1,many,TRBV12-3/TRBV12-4,TGTGCCAGCAGTTTCCTAGGAGGTGAGCAGTTCTTC,CASSFLGGEQFF
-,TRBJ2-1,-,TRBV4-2,TGTGCCAGCAGCCAAGATGAGGGTAGCAGAAACTACAATGAGCAGTTCTTC,CASSQDEGSRNYNEQFF
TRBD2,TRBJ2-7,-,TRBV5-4,TGTGCCAGCAGCCCGACTAGCGAATTTTCCTACGAGCAGTACTTC,CASSPTSEFSYEQYF
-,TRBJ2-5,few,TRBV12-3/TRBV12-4,TGTGCCAGCAGTTTCGCCCCCCAGGAGACCCAGTACTTC,CASSFAPQETQYF
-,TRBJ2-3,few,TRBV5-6,TGTGCCAGCAGCTTGGACGGACTAACAGATACGCAGTATTTT,CASSLDGLTDTQYF
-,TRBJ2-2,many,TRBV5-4,TGTGCCAGCAGCTTCTCCGGGAGAAGAAGCGGGGAGCTGTTTTTT,CASSFSGRRSGELFF
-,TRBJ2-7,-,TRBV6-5,TGTGCCGGCAGTTACTCGTCGCAGTCCTACGAGCAGTACTTC,CAGSYSSQSYEQYF
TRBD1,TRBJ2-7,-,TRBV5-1,TGCGCCAGCAGCTTGAGGCAGGGGGCAAACGAGCAGTACTTC,CASSLRQGANEQYF
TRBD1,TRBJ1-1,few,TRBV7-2,TGTGCCAGCAGCTCAGACAGGGACACTGAAGCTTTCTTT,CASSSDRDTEAFF
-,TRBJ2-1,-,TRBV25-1,TGTGCCAGCAGTGAGGTGGCCGGAAGAAACAATGAGCAGTTCTTC,CASSEVAGRNNEQFF
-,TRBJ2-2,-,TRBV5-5,TGTGCCAGCAGTTTCACCCGAGTGGGAAGTAGTAACACCGGGGAGCTGTTTTTT,CASSFTRVGSSNTGELFF
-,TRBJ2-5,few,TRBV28,TGTGCCAGCAGGGGCGGCGGGTCGAGGGAGACCCAGTACTTC,CASRGGGSRETQYF
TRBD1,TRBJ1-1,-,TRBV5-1,TGCGCCAGCAGCTTGCGACAGGGCGGCGGCACTGAAGCTTTCTTT,CASSLRQGGGTEAFF
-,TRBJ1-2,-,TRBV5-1,TGCGCCAGCAGCCTAAACCCCGGGACACCAATCAACTATGGCTACACCTTC,CASSLNPGTPINYGYTF
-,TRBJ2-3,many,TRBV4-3,TGCGCCAGCAGCCAAGTTTCTACAGGCCAAGGTGCTACGCAGTATTTT,CASSQVSTGQGATQYF
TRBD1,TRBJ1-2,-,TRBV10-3,TGTGCCATCAGAACAGGGGGGAATGGCTACACCTTC,CAIRTGGNGYTF
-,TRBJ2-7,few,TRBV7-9,TGTGCCAGCAGCTTAGCGGCCCCCCAAGTAGTGCAGTACTTC,CASSLAAPQVVQYF
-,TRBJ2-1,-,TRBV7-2,TGTGCCAGCAGCTCGGGGACCCTACTATACAATGAGCAGTTCTTC,CASSSGTLLYNEQFF
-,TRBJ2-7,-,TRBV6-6,TGTGCCAGCAGTTACTCACGGGGACACCCGTCCTACGAGCAGTACTTC,CASSYSRGHPSYEQYF
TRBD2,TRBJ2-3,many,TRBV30,TGTGCCTGGAGTGTGGGAGCGGGAGTGGAAGATACGCAGTATTTT,CAWSVGAGVEDTQYF
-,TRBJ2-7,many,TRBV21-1,TGTGCCAGCAGCCCTTGGTACGAGCAGTACTTC,CASSPWYEQYF
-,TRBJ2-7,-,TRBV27,TGTGCCAGCAGTTTCGGGGTGGGCTACGAGCAGTACTTC,CASSFGVGYEQYF
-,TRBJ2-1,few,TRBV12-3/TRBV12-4,TGTGCCAGCAGTTTAGAAAGACCCTACAATGAGCAGTTCTTC,CASSLERPYNEQFF
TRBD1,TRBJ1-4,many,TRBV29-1,TGCAGAGTATTTACCGGGACAGGGGTTAATGAAAAACTGTTTTTT,CRVFTGTGVNEKLFF
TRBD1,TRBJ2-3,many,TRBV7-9,TGTGCCAGCAGCTCGACAGGGGGCCTAGATACGCAGTATTTT,CASSSTGGLDTQYF
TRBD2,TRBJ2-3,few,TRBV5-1,TGCGCCAGCAGAGCTTCGGGACTATCTCCTAGCACAGATACGCAGTATTTT,CASRASGLSPSTDTQYF
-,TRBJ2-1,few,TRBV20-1,TGCAGTGCTAAGAAGGGATACTCCCCCTACAATGAGCAGTTCTTC,CSAKKGYSPYNEQFF
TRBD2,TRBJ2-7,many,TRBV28,TGTGCCAGCAGTCCCGAGCGGGACCGACCCTACGAGCAGTACTTC,CASSPERDRPYEQYF
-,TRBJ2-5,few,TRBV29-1,TGCAGCTTTACTCGGACGGCCCAGGAGACCCAGTACTTC,CSFTRTAQETQYF
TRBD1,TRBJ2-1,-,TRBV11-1,TGTGCCAGCAGCTCGTTCAGGGGGCAAAACAATGAGCAGTTCTTC,CASSSFRGQNNEQFF
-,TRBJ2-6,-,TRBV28,TGTGCCAGCAGTTTGGGCGGACAATCTGGGGCCAACGTCCTGACTTTC,CASSLGGQSGANVLTF
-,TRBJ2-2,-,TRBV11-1,TGTGCCAGCAGCTCAAGACAGGGCTTAGCGGGGAACACCGGGGAGCTGTTTTTT,CASSSRQGLAGNTGELFF
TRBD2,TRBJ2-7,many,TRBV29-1,TGCAGCGGACGGGACTACTCCTACGAGCAGTACTTC,CSGRDYSYEQYF
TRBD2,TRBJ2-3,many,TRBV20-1,TGCAGTGCTAGGGGCGGGAGTTCGTCAGTTACGCAGTATTTT,CSARGGSSSVTQYF
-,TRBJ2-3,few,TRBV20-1,TGCAGTGCTAGTCGGTCGGCTAGCGGCACAGATACGCAGTATTTT,CSASRSASGTDTQYF